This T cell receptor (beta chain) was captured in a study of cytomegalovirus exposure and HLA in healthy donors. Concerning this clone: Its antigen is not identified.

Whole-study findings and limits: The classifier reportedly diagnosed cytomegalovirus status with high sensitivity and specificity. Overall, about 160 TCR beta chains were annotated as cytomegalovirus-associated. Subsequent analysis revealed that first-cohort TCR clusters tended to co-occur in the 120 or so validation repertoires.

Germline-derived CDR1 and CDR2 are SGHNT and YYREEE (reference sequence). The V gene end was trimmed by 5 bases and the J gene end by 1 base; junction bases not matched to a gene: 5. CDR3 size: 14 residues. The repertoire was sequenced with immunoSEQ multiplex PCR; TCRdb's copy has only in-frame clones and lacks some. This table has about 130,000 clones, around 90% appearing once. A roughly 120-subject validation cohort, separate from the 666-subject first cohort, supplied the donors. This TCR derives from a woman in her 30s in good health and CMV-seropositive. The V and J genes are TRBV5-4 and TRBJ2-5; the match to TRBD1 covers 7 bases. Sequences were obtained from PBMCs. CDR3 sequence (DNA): TGTGCCAGCAGTTCCGGGACAGTCCAAGAGACCCAGTACTTC. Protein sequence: CASSSGTVQETQYF.